The 10 T cell receptor beta chains in this list originate from one sample, sequenced in a study of human thymus T cells. Profiling relied on immunoSEQ multiplex PCR, and the TCRdb table lists in-frame clones only, not all of them. The sample has more than 50,000 clones, approximately 93% seen once; the top ten hold around 6%. The sample taken for sequencing was blood. The source is a boy in the first two years of life with a congenital heart defect but otherwise immunologically healthy.

This clone was recorded only once. This sequence joins TRBV21-1 and TRBJ2-1; TRBD2, the table's D call, was not compared with the DNA. TRBV21-1 is marked as a pseudogene. CDR3 length equals 11 residues. CDR3 nucleotide sequence: TGTGCCAGCCCGGGTGGCAATGAGCAGTTCTTC. Its protein product is CASPGGNEQFF.

The rearrangement joins TRBV11-1 to TRBJ2-1, with D possibly called TRBD1 or TRBD2 (5 bases each). The germline V gene has CDR1 SGHAT and CDR2 FQDESV (reference sequence). Trimming cost V 4 bases and J 4 bases, with 17 bases left between them. This CDR3 contains 16 residues. For the CDR3, the DNA is TGTGCCAGCAGCTCAAAGGGAAAAGGGACGTACAATGAGCAGTTCTTC. This gives the protein CASSSKGKGTYNEQFF.

The rearrangement links TRBV19 to TRBJ2-3, with TRBD1 identical over 11 bases. In germline, CDR1 is LNHDA, CDR2 SQIVND (reference sequence). The CDR3 is made up of 15 amino acids. V shed 5 bases and J 6 bases; nucleotides not matched to a gene: 7. The CDR3 bases are TGTGCCAGTAGTCCATGGGACAGGGGGACGGATACGCAGTATTTT. This encodes CASSPWDRGTDTQYF. The variable domain in full, completed from reference TRBV19 and TRBJ2-3, reads DGGITQSPKYLFRKEGQNVTLSCEQNLNHDAMYWYRQDPGQGLRLIYYSQIVNDFQKGDIAEGYSVSREKKESFPLTVTSAQKNPTAFYLCASSPWDRGTDTQYFGPGTRLTVL.

The chain links TRBV10-3 to TRBJ1-2; TRBD1 matches at 7 bases. Trimming at V came to 10 bases and at J to 4 bases, leaving 12 bases not matched to a gene. Germline CDR1 ENHRY, CDR2 SYGVKD. The CDR3 sequence is 14 residues long. The CDR3 protein is CATQRDKGAYGYTF. The DNA for the CDR3 is TGTGCCACCCAAAGGGACAAGGGGGCCTATGGCTACACCTTC.

This clone was recorded once. The rearrangement links TRBV15 to TRBJ2-7; possibly TRBD1 or TRBD2 for D (6 bases each). V was trimmed by 0 bases and J by 2 bases, leaving 20 bases between them. The CDR3 has 18 residues. CDR1 and CDR2 from the germline V gene are LNHNV and YYDKDF (reference sequence). The CDR3 DNA reads TGTGCCACCAGCAGAGATCAGTCCGCTAGGGGGAGGCCCTACGAGCAGTACTTC. Its translation: CATSRDQSARGRPYEQYF.

This clone was picked up one time. This chain links TRBV30 with TRBJ2-7; 11 positions match TRBD2. The CDR3 consists of 14 residues. Germline V gene lookup returns CDR1 GTSNPN and CDR2 SVGIG (reference sequence). Unmatched junction bases numbered 9, after V lost 4 bases and J lost 7 bases. The CDR3 loop is CAWTTGLAVGEQYF. In nucleotides, the CDR3 is TGTGCCTGGACTACGGGACTAGCGGTGGGGGAGCAGTACTTC.

The chain couples TRBV7-2 to TRBJ1-1; D is possibly TRBD1 (6 bases). The V gene's germline CDR1 is SGHTA and CDR2 FQGNSA. The ends were cut back, 5 bases at V and 4 bases at J, with 14 bases in the middle. The length of the CDR3 is 14 residues. CDR3 nucleotide sequence: TGTGCCAGCAGCCCAGATTCGGGGGCCACTGAAGCTTTCTTT. Translation: CASSPDSGATEAFF.

This chain uses TRBV6-1 with TRBJ2-6; the D is unclear. Trimming took off 2 bases at V and 0 bases at J, with 11 bases between the two ends. Germline V gene lookup returns CDR1 MNHNS and CDR2 SASEGT. This CDR3 region has 17 residues. CDR3 amino acids: CASSEFTVLSGANVLTF. Here the CDR3 DNA reads TGTGCCAGCAGTGAATTTACTGTACTCTCTGGGGCCAACGTCCTGACTTTC.

The chain has TRBV6-6 and TRBJ2-3; possible D gene TRBD2, 5 bases. The CDR3 runs to 15 residues. Germline CDR1 is MNHNY and CDR2 is SVGAGI (reference sequence). V lost 4 bases, J lost 0 bases, and 11 bases lay in between. The CDR3 DNA reads TGTGCCAGCAGTTTACCGGGGTCTAGCACAGATACGCAGTATTTT. It encodes CASSLPGSSTDTQYF.

CDR3 coding DNA: TGTGCCAGCAGTTTATTCGCAGACAGAGTTACCTACGAGCAGTACTTC. It encodes CASSLFADRVTYEQYF. The J gene is TRBJ2-7, the V gene TRBV28; maybe TRBD1 (5 bases). This CDR3 region has 16 residues. V was clipped by 1 base and J by 2 bases, with 15 bases between them. Germline V gene data show CDR1 as MDHEN and CDR2 as SYDVKM.